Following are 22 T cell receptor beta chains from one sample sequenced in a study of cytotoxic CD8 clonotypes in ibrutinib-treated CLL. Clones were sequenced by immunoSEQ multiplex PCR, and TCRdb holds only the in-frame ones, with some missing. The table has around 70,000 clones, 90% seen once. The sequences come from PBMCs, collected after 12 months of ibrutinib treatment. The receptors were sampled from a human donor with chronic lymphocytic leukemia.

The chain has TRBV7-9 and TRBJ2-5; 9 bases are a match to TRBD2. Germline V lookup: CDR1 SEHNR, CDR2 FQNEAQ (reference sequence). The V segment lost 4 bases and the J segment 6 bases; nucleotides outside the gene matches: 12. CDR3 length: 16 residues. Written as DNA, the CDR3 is TGTGCCAGCAGCTCACCGGCCGCGGGAGGGCCGAAGACCCAGTACTTC. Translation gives CASSSPAAGGPKTQYF.

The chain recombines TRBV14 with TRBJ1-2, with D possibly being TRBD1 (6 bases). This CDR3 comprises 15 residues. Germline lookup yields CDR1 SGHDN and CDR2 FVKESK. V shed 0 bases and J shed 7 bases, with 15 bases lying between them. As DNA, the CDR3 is TGTGCCAGCAGCCAAGATTTAAGGGGGGGCACTGGCTACACCTTC. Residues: CASSQDLRGGTGYTF.

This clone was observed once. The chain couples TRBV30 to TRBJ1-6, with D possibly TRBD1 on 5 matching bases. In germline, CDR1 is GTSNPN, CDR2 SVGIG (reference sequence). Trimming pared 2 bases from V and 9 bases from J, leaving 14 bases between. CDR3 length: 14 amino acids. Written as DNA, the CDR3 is TGTGCCTGGAGTAAGGGGCTCGGGGGTTCACCCCTCCACTTT. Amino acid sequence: CAWSKGLGGSPLHF.

In nucleotides, the CDR3 is TGTGCCAGCGGACAGGACTTCTACGAGCAGTACTTC. Its translation is CASGQDFYEQYF. The gene calls are TRBV25-1 and TRBJ2-7, with 7 bases lining up with TRBD1. The trim removed 8 bases at V and 3 bases at J, leaving 4 bases unmatched. The CDR3 sequence is 12 residues long. Germline lookup yields CDR1 MGHDK and CDR2 SYGVNS.

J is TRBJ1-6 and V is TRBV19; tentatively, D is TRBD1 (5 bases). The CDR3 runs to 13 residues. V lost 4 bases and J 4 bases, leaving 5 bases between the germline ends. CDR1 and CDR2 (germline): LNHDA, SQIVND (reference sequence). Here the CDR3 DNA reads TGTGCCAGTAGTACAGGGTATAATTCACCCCTCCACTTT. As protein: CASSTGYNSPLHF.

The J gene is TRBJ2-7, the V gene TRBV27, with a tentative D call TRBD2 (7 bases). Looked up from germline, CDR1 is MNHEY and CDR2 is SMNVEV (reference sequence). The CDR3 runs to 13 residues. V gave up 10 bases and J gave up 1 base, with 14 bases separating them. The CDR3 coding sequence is TGTGCCACTAGGGGGGGCCCATCCTACGAGCAGTACTTC. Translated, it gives CATRGGPSYEQYF.

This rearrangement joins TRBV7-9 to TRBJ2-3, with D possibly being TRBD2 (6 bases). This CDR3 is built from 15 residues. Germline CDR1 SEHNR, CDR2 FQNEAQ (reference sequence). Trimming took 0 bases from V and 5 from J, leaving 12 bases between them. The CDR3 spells CASSLAGGREDTQYF. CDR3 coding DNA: TGTGCCAGCAGCTTAGCGGGAGGAAGGGAAGATACGCAGTATTTT.

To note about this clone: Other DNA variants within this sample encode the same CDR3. The CDR3 bases are TGTGCCTGGACCGACAAGCCGGGTTTAATTGAAAGCAATCAGCCCCAGCATTTT. This gives the protein CAWTDKPGLIESNQPQHF. The rearrangement joins TRBV30 to TRBJ1-5; D gene uncertain. Germline V gene data show CDR1 as GTSNPN and CDR2 as SVGIG (reference sequence). V was clipped by 4 bases and J by 1 base, with 23 bases between them. The CDR3 length is 18 residues.

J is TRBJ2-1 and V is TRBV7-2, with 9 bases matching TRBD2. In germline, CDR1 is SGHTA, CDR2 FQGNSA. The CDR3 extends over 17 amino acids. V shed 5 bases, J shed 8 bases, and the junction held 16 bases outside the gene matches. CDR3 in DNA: TGTGCCAGCAGCCCCCGCGGCGGGAGGGCTGCGGGCGATGAGCAGTTCTTC. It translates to CASSPRGGRAAGDEQFF.

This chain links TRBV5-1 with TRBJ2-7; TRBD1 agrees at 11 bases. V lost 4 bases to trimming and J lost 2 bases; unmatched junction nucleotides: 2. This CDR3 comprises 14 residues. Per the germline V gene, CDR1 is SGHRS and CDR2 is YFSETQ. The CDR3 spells CASSTGQGAYEQYF. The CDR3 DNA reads TGCGCCAGCAGCACGGGACAGGGGGCCTACGAGCAGTACTTC.

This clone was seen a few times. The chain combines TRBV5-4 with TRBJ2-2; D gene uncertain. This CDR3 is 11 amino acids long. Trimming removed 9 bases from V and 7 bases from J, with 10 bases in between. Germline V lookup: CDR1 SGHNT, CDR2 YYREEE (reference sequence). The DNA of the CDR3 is TGTGCCATTAGAGCAGACGGGGAGCTGTTTTTT. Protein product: CAIRADGELFF.

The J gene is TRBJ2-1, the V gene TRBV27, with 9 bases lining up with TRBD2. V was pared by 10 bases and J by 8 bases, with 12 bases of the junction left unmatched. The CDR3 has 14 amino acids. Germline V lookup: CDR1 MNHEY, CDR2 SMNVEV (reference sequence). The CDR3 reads CATLNLAGNHEQFF. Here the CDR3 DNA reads TGTGCCACCTTAAATCTAGCGGGAAACCATGAGCAGTTCTTC.

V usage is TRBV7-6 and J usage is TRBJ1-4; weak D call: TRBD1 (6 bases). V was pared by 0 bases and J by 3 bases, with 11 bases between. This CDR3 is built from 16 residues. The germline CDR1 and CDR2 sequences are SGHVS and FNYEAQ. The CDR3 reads CASSLAVQGANEKLFF. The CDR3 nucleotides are TGTGCCAGCAGCTTAGCGGTACAGGGAGCTAATGAAAAACTGTTTTTT.

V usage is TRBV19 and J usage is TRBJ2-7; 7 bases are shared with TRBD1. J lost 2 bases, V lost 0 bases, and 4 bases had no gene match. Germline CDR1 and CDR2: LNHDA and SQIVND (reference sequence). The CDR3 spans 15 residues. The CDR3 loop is CASSIDRDSTYEQYF. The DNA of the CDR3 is TGTGCCAGTAGTATAGATCGGGACAGCACCTACGAGCAGTACTTC.

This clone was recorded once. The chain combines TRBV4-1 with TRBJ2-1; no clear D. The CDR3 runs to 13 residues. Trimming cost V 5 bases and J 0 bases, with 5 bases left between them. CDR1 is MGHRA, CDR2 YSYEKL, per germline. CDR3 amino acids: CASSLNSYNEQFF. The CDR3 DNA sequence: TGCGCCAGCAGCTTGAACTCCTACAATGAGCAGTTCTTC.

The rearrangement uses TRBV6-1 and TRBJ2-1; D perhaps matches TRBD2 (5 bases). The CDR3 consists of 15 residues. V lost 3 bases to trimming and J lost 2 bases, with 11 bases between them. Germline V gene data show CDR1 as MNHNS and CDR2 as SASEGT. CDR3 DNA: TGTGCCAGCAGTGACGAGGGTTACACCTACAATGAGCAGTTCTTC. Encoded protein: CASSDEGYTYNEQFF.

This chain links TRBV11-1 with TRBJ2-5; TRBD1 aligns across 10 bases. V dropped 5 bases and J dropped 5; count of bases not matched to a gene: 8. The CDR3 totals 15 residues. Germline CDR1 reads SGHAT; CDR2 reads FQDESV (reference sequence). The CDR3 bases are TGTGCCAGCAGCGCCCGGGACAGGGGTCGGGAGACCCAGTACTTC. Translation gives CASSARDRGRETQYF.

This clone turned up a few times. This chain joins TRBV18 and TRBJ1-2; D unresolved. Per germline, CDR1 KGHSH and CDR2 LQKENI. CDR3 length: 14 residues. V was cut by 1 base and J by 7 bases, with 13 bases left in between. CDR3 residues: CASSPLVGSAGYTF. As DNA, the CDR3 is TGTGCCAGCTCACCACTAGTGGGTTCAGCTGGCTACACCTTC. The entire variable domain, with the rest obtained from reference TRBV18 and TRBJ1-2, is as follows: NAGVMQNPRHLVRRRGQEARLRCSPMKGHSHVYWYRQLPEEGLKFMVYLQKENIIDESGMPKERFSAEFPKEGPSILRIQQVVRGDSAAYFCASSPLVGSAGYTFGSGTRLTVV.

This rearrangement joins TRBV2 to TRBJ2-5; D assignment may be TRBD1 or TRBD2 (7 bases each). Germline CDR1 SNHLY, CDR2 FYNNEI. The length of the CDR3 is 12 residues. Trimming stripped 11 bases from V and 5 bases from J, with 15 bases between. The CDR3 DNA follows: TGTGCCGGGGGAGGGGGCAGGGAGACCCAGTACTTC. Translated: CAGGGGRETQYF.

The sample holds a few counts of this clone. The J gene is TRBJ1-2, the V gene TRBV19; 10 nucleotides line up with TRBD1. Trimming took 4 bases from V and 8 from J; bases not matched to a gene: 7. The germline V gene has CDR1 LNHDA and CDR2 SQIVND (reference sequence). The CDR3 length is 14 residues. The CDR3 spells CASSTSGTGVGYTF. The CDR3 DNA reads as TGTGCCAGTAGTACGTCCGGGACAGGGGTCGGCTACACCTTC.

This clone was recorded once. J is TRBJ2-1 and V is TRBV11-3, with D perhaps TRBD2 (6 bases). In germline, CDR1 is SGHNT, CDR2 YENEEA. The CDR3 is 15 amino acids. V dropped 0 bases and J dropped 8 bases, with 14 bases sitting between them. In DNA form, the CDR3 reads TGTGCCAGCAGCTTAGAGTGGCAGCCGGGGGATGAGCAGTTCTTC. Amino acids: CASSLEWQPGDEQFF.

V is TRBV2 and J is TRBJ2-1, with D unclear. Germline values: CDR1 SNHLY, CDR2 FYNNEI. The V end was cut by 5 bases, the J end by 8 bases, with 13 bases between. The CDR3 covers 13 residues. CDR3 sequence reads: CASSTRPRDEQFF. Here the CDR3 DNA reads TGTGCCAGCAGTACCCGACCCCGGGATGAGCAGTTCTTC.